These T cell receptor beta chains were read from a single sample in a study of blood T cell repertoires in COVID-19. Assay used: immunoSEQ multiplex PCR; TCRdb lists only in-frame clones, some missing. This table holds tens of thousands of clones, 89% found once. Sequences were obtained from peripheral blood. These receptors originate from an elderly man with acute or convalescent COVID-19. Both conserved end residues are part of each CDR3. A D gene is named only where the DNA matches it firmly. Where a row states a size, it is once, few, many or the class of an expanded clone; other rows omit it.

clone size,D gene,J gene,V gene,CDR3 DNA,CDR3 protein
.,.,TRBJ1-1,TRBV21-1,TGTGCCAGCATCAAAGGTAGGGGGACATTAATCATGAACACTGAAGCTTTCTTT,CASIKGRGTLIMNTEAFF
.,.,TRBJ2-2,TRBV19,TGTGCCAGTACCGACCCCAGGGGCGGCACCGGGGAGCTGTTTTTT,CASTDPRGGTGELFF
.,TRBD1,TRBJ2-2,TRBV14,TGTGCCAGCAGTCGGGACAGGGGGCCTGGGGAGCTGTTTTTT,CASSRDRGPGELFF
.,.,TRBJ1-5,TRBV6-1,TGTGCCAGCAGTGAACCCCCTAATCAGCCCCAGCATTTT,CASSEPPNQPQHF
.,.,TRBJ2-1,TRBV9,TGTGCCAGCAGCCCCCGCGGGGGCTTGGAGCAGTTCTTC,CASSPRGGLEQFF
once,TRBD2,TRBJ2-1,TRBV30,TGTGCCTGGAGTGAGTCTAGCGGGAGCGGCGAGCAGTTCTTC,CAWSESSGSGEQFF
once,TRBD1,TRBJ2-3,TRBV24-1,TGTGCCACGGGACAGGGCACAGATACGCAGTATTTT,CATGQGTDTQYF
.,.,TRBJ2-7,TRBV27,TGTGCCAGCAGGGCAGGGGCCGGCGAGCAGTACTTC,CASRAGAGEQYF
.,.,TRBJ1-4,TRBV19,TGTGCCAGTAGTATCAGGGGTTTGAATGAAAAACTGTTTTTT,CASSIRGLNEKLFF
.,TRBD1,TRBJ1-2,TRBV19,TGTGCCAGCGCACCGGGACAGGGAGGGTATGGCTACACCTTC,CASAPGQGGYGYTF
.,TRBD1,TRBJ1-4,TRBV7-8,TGTGCCAGCAGCTATCGGACAGGGACTGCAACTAATGAAAAACTGTTTTTT,CASSYRTGTATNEKLFF
.,.,TRBJ2-2,TRBV2,TGTGCCAGCACTAGGTACCCCACCGGGGAGCTGTTTTTT,CASTRYPTGELFF
.,.,TRBJ1-1,TRBV19,TGTGCCAGTAGAGACCCGGGCACTGAAGCTTTCTTT,CASRDPGTEAFF
.,.,TRBJ2-4,TRBV6-6,TGTGCCAGCAGTTACGGCAGGATAGCCAAAAACATTCAGTACTTC,CASSYGRIAKNIQYF
.,TRBD1,TRBJ2-7,TRBV30,TGTGCCTCCCAAGTGGGACAGGGGCTATACGAGCAGTACTTC,CASQVGQGLYEQYF
.,TRBD1,TRBJ1-2,TRBV6-5,TGTGCCAGCAGCCGGACAGGGGGCGGCGATGGCTACACCTTC,CASSRTGGGDGYTF
.,TRBD1,TRBJ1-2,TRBV3-1/TRBV3-2,TGTGCCAGCAGCCCGATGCCCCAGGGGGTCTATGGCTACACCTTC,CASSPMPQGVYGYTF
.,.,TRBJ2-7,TRBV29-1,TGCAGCGTTGATGGGCACGGGTCCGGGAAGCAGTACTTC,CSVDGHGSGKQYF
.,.,TRBJ2-7,TRBV2,TGTGCCAGCAGTACCGACAGACCGGTTCACGAGCAGTACTTC,CASSTDRPVHEQYF
.,.,TRBJ2-1,TRBV30,TGTGCCTGGAGTGTACTCTGGCGGGAGCAGTTCTTC,CAWSVLWREQFF
few,.,TRBJ2-1,TRBV7-8,TGTGCCAGCAGCTTGGGAGCCTACAATGAGCAGTTCTTC,CASSLGAYNEQFF
.,.,TRBJ1-1,TRBV4-2,TGTGCCAGCAGCTTCGGGGTTGAAGCTTTCTTT,CASSFGVEAFF
.,.,TRBJ2-1,TRBV10-2,TGCGCCAGCAGTGAGACTAGGAAGGAGCAGTTCTTC,CASSETRKEQFF
.,.,TRBJ2-1,TRBV12-5,TGTGCTAGTGGTTTGGGCTACGGAGGCAATGAGCAGTTCTTC,CASGLGYGGNEQFF
once,TRBD1,TRBJ2-7,TRBV5-8,TGTGCCAGCAGCAACAGGGGGCGGCCCGAGGGGGAGCAGTACTTC,CASSNRGRPEGEQYF
.,TRBD1,TRBJ1-5,TRBV27,TGTGCCAGCAGTAGAGACAGGGGAGTGCAGCCCCAGCATTTT,CASSRDRGVQPQHF
.,TRBD2,TRBJ2-1,TRBV2,TGTGCCAGCAGTCCTAGGACTAGTTCACCCGAGCAGTTCTTC,CASSPRTSSPEQFF
.,TRBD1,TRBJ1-2,TRBV5-1,TGCGCCAGCAGCGTGGACAGGGAGGGTGGCTACACCTTC,CASSVDREGGYTF
.,TRBD1,TRBJ1-1,TRBV27,TGTGCCAGCAGCCCCAGGGGGCGACTTGAAGCTTTCTTT,CASSPRGRLEAFF
.,TRBD2,TRBJ2-1,TRBV10-3,TGTGCCATCGGGGGGGGGAATGAGCAGTTCTTC,CAIGGGNEQFF
once,.,TRBJ1-4,TRBV15,TGTGCCACCAGCAGGGTTAAAGGGGGTAATGAAAAACTGTTTTTT,CATSRVKGGNEKLFF
.,TRBD1,TRBJ1-1,TRBV3-1/TRBV3-2,TGTGCCGTCCGCGACAGGGGGCAAGGAACTGAAGCTTTCTTT,CAVRDRGQGTEAFF
.,TRBD1,TRBJ1-1,TRBV2,TGTGCCAGCAGGGAGACAGGGGCGAACACTGAAGCTTTCTTT,CASRETGANTEAFF
.,.,TRBJ1-1,TRBV7-2,TGTGCCAGCAGCTTAGCGGAGGCCGTTCCCATAGCTTTCTTT,CASSLAEAVPIAFF
.,.,TRBJ1-1,TRBV12-5,TGTGCTAGTGGTTTAGTAGTTTCAGGGCTTAGGGCTGAAGCTTTCTTT,CASGLVVSGLRAEAFF
.,.,TRBJ1-1,TRBV27,TGTGCCAGCAGTTGGACAGTAGAACTTTTCGGAGCTGAAGCTTTCTTT,CASSWTVELFGAEAFF
.,TRBD1,TRBJ1-1,TRBV19,TGTGCCAGTAGCCACAAAGGACAGGGTATTCTTTTTATGAACACTGAAGCTTTCTTT,CASSHKGQGILFMNTEAFF
.,.,TRBJ2-2,TRBV14,TGTGCCAGCAGCCCTTGGACAGAGACGAACACCGGGGAGCTGTTTTTT,CASSPWTETNTGELFF
.,.,TRBJ1-2,TRBV2,TGTGCCAGCAGTGAAGGGACACCATGGGGCTATGGCTACACCTTC,CASSEGTPWGYGYTF
few,.,TRBJ2-2,TRBV18,TGTGCCAGCTCACCTTTGCCAGGTGGCGGGGAGCTGTTTTTT,CASSPLPGGGELFF
.,TRBD2,TRBJ2-1,TRBV19,TGTGCCAGTAGTGCGGCACTAGCGGGGGGTGTGGAGCAGTTCTTC,CASSAALAGGVEQFF
few,.,TRBJ2-7,TRBV5-5,TGTGCCAGCAGCTTGGACCCCGGACAGAACTCCTACGAGCAGTACTTC,CASSLDPGQNSYEQYF
.,.,TRBJ2-7,TRBV7-8,TGTGCCAGCAGCTTAGACACAAAATACGAGCAGTACTTC,CASSLDTKYEQYF
.,TRBD1,TRBJ1-3,TRBV5-1,TGCGCCAGCAGCTTGGAAGGGGGCCGGAGCTCTGGAAACACCATATATTTT,CASSLEGGRSSGNTIYF
.,TRBD1,TRBJ2-1,TRBV5-4,TGTGCCAGGGGGACAGGGATGGGTGAGCAGTTCTTC,CARGTGMGEQFF
.,.,TRBJ1-3,TRBV29-1,TGCAGCGTTGATGAGGGCACCTCTGGAAACACCATATATTTT,CSVDEGTSGNTIYF
.,.,TRBJ1-5,TRBV5-4,TGTGCCAGCAGCTTGGATGGGGGCGGCATCAATCAGCCCCAGCATTTT,CASSLDGGGINQPQHF
.,.,TRBJ1-3,TRBV9,TGTGCCAGCAGCGCTGCCAGGGTAAATGGGAACACCATATATTTT,CASSAARVNGNTIYF
.,TRBD1,TRBJ2-3,TRBV7-8,TGTGCCAGCAGCAAGGGACAGGGGTTGGGGACAGATACGCAGTATTTT,CASSKGQGLGTDTQYF
.,.,TRBJ2-1,TRBV11-3,TGTGCCAGCAGCTTAGTAAGTAGTGATGAGCAGTTCTTC,CASSLVSSDEQFF
.,.,TRBJ1-1,TRBV10-3,TGTGCCATCAGAAACCACGAACGAGCCCAAGCTTTCTTT,CAIRNHERAQAFF
.,TRBD2,TRBJ2-5,TRBV4-1,TGCGCCAGCAGCCTAGCAGGGAGGGCCCAAGAGACCCAGTACTTC,CASSLAGRAQETQYF
.,TRBD2,TRBJ2-1,TRBV19,TGTGCCAGTAGTCCCGGGACTAGCGGGAGGTTATACAATGAGCAGTTCTTC,CASSPGTSGRLYNEQFF
.,.,TRBJ2-7,TRBV12-3/TRBV12-4,TGTGCCAGCAGTTTCGCGGGCTACGAGCAGTACTTC,CASSFAGYEQYF
.,TRBD2,TRBJ2-1,TRBV10-3,TGTGCCATCAGTGAGTCGGGACTAGCGGGTTACAATGAGCAGTTCTTC,CAISESGLAGYNEQFF